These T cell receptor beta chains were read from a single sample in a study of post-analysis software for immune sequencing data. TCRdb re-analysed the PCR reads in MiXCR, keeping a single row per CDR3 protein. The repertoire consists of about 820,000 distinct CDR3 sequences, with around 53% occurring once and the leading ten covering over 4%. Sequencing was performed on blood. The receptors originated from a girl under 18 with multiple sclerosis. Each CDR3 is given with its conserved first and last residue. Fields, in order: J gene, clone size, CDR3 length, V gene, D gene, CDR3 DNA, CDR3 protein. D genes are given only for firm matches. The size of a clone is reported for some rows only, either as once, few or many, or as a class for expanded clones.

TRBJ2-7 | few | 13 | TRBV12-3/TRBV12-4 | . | TGTGCCAGCAGTGCCAGGGTTGTCTACGAGCAGTACTTC | CASSARVVYEQYF
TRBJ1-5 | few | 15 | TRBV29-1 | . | TGCAGCGTTGCGTGGGGGCAGAATAGCAATCAGCCCCAGCATTTT | CSVAWGQNSNQPQHF
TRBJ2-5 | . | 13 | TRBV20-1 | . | TGCAGTGCCCCAGGGAACGGGATAGAGACCCAGTACTTC | CSAPGNGIETQYF
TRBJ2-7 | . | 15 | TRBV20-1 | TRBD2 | TGCAGTGCTAGCCAACTAGCGAGCCTTACCTACGAGCAGTACTTC | CSASQLASLTYEQYF
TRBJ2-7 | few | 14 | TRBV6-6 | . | TGTGCCAGCAGTTACGAAGGGCGCGGGTACGAGCAGTACTTC | CASSYEGRGYEQYF
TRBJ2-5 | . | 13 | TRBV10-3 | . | TGTGCCATCAGTGGGGACCGCTGGGAGACCCAGTACTTC | CAISGDRWETQYF
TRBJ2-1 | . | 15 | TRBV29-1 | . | TGCAGCGTTGAAGACTACCCCTGGGGGCGAAATGAGCAGTTCTTC | CSVEDYPWGRNEQFF
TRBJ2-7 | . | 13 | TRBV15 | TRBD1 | TGTGCCACCCGAAGGGACAGGACCTACGAGCAGTACTTC | CATRRDRTYEQYF
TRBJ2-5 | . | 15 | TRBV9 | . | TGTGCCGGCAGCGTAGGCGCAGGATTAGAAGAGACCCAGTACTTC | CAGSVGAGLEETQYF
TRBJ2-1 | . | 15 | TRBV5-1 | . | TGCGCCAGCAGCAAAGGCGGAGGGTTCGACAATGAGCAGTTCTTC | CASSKGGGFDNEQFF
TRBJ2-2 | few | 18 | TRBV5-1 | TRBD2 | TGCGCCAGCAGCTTAGCCAGCGGGAGGGCCTGGAACACCGGGGAGCTGTTTTTT | CASSLASGRAWNTGELFF
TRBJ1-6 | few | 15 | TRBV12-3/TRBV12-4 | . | TGTGCCAGCCAAGAGACCCCGGGGGGCAATTCACCCCTCCACTTT | CASQETPGGNSPLHF
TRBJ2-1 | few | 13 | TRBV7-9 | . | TGTGCCAGCAGCGACTCCCTCTACAATGAGCAGTTCTTC | CASSDSLYNEQFF
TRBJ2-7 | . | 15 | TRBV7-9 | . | TGTGCCAGCAGCTTATATGCGGAGGCAGCCTACGAGCAGTACTTC | CASSLYAEAAYEQYF
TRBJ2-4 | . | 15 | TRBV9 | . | TGTGCCAGCGGCGACCCGGGACGGGGAAAAAACATTCAGTACTTC | CASGDPGRGKNIQYF
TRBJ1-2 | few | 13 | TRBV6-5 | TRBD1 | TGTGCCAGCAGTTACGGACAGGGAGGTGGCTACACCTTC | CASSYGQGGGYTF
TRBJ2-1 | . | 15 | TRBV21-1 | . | TGTGCCAGCAGCAAAGCGGACCGTGGGGGCCATGAGCAGTTCTTC | CASSKADRGGHEQFF
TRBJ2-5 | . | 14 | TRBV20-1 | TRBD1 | TGCAGTGCTAGGGACACACAGGGGGAAGAGACCCAGTACTTC | CSARDTQGEETQYF